This entry concerns a single T cell receptor beta chain. These data come from a study of blood T cell repertoires in COVID-19. Overall study context: The cDNA or gDNA used as material had been derived from T cells, B-cell-depleted T cells, or PBMCs.

V lost 3 bases and J lost 4, with 15 bases in between. This CDR3 comprises 15 residues. Germline loops: CDR1 MNHNS, CDR2 SASEGT. TCRdb's copy holds only in-frame clones and misses some; the assay was immunoSEQ multiplex PCR. The sample lists roughly 410,000 clones, approximately 88% seen once, with around 1.2% in the top ten. The sequence was obtained from a man between 35 and 55 years old with acute or convalescent COVID-19. Sequenced: peripheral blood. This chain connects TRBV6-1 to TRBJ1-2, with D unresolved. DNA for the CDR3: TGTGCCAGCAGTGACCCCGAGGGTCGAGTCTATGGCTACACCTTC. Its protein is CASSDPEGRVYGYTF.